Reported below is one T cell receptor (beta chain). This clonotype appeared many times. The antigen it recognizes is unknown. Base qualities are missing; no much larger clone stands one base away. The library came from multiplex PCR. The sample was run on an Illumina HiSeq 4000. TCR beta libraries were built with iRepertoire HTBI primers and Arm-PCR amplification of CDR3 regions. Gel purification was performed on PCR products prior to sequencing. Per the source publication's procedure: Gene usage analysis of CDR3 amino acid clonotypes used the roughly 62 TRBV and around 14 TRBJ segments found across samples. Filtered high-quality paired reads were merged into contigs using COPE and FqMerger. BLAST was used to align contigs to IMGT TRBV, TRBD and TRBJ reference genes, with CDR3 defined following IMGT. Any clonotype with a frequency above 0.1% was classified as a highly expanded clone. Shannon entropy was used to measure repertoire diversity, and the Gini coefficient was used to measure V-J evenness. A clonotype was considered public if more than one individual shared it. The public reads were reprocessed in TCRdb via fastp at Q25 and MiXCR, keeping in-frame beta chains. A single entry per CDR3 protein holds the most common genes and DNA from its merged rows. In this record, the V and J calls reflect TCRdb's handling and not the investigators' own analysis. For this sample the table gives around 450,000 distinct CDR3 sequences, of which under 25% were detected only once. The ten largest clones add up to about 7% of the sample.

The time point label, as the study defines it: persistent/refractory GD, antithyroid drugs over 5 years with positive TRAb. RNA was extracted from PBMCs in TRIzol for both TCR sequencing and RNA sequencing. The diagnosis of Graves' disease was made according to American Thyroid Association guidelines. Patients for the study were recruited at an endocrinology department in Xi'an, China. Each patient gave about 9.1 milliliters of peripheral blood, collected in an EDTA anticoagulant tube. Ficoll Paque Plus density gradient separation was used to isolate PBMCs, and no additional T cell sorting was done. An Agilent 2100 Bioanalyzer and agarose gel were used to check RNA quality, while a NanoDrop 2000 measured RNA concentration. This entry is derived from a study of regulatory T cells in long-lasting Graves disease (dated by TCRdb to the early 2020s). Regarding the research as a whole: Persistent Graves' disease was defined as antithyroid drug treatment for over 5 years with persistently positive TSH receptor autoantibodies. Persistent Graves' disease patients were compared with newly diagnosed Graves' disease patients by peripheral blood TCR sequencing and RNA sequencing. The study was registered as a clinical trial and conducted in China. A total of around 35 samples were covered by TCR sequencing, comprising some 13 persistent and around 20 newly diagnosed Graves' disease patients. In the clinical cohort, patients with persistent Graves' disease had used antithyroid drugs for an average of about 10.3 years.

The CDR3 sequence holds 15 residues, the cysteine and phenylalanine included. This entry keeps only the CDR3 DNA: 45 bases, framed from base 1. Via the germline V gene, CDR1 is MDHEN and CDR2 SYDVKM. Deletion took 6 bases off V and 0 bases off J, with a span of 9 bases between the germline ends. Study-wide conclusions, independent of this receptor: More public clonotypes were shared among persistent patients (under 3,000) than among newly diagnosed patients (966). Compared with newly diagnosed patients, patients with persistent Graves' disease had lower TCR Shannon entropy and fewer highly expanded clones, which suggests clonal expansion. Because the primary lesion, thyroid tissue, could not be accessed, the study looked at peripheral blood alone. As a limitation, the authors acknowledged that the small sample size may reduce accuracy. Sequencing and analysis were limited to the TCR beta chain. Preferential use of TRBV28, TRBJ1-2 and TRBJ2-5 was observed in persistent disease, whereas TRBV20-1 and TRBJ2-1 were favored in newly diagnosed disease.

The TCR sequence derives from a female donor with Graves disease. The chain is made from TRBV28 and TRBJ2-6; TRBD1 is possibly the D segment (6 matching bases). The material was peripheral blood mononuclear cells (PBMCs), obtained when the disease was refractory, from a patient treated with antithyroid drugs. The nucleotides read TGTGCCAGCAGCTTCAGGGGCTCTGGGGCCAACGTCCTGACTTTC. It translates to CASSFRGSGANVLTF.